This T cell receptor (beta chain) was identified in a study of T cells in Graves' hyperthyroidism and ophthalmopathy. This clonotype was observed at least ten times. Its target is not known. Exclusion of patients followed from uncontrolled infection, other autoimmune disease, pregnancy or lactation. Overall study findings and caveats: Clonotypes that were expanded in thyroid above 0.001 mostly appeared in blood too. From stable hyperthyroidism, ophthalmopathy was separated by a 13 V-J model.

In germline, CDR1 is DFQATT, CDR2 SNEGSKA (reference sequence). CDR3 length equals 18 residues. Trimming at V came to 2 bases and at J to 4 bases, leaving 12 bases not matched to a gene. RNA transcripts served as the template for amplifying TCR beta CDR3 regions. First-round RT-PCR with HTBI primers amplified the TCR CDR3 region. One entry per CDR3 protein, called by TCRdb with MiXCR from the multiplex PCR reads. The sample shows 700,000 or so distinct CDR3 sequences, roughly 15% of them seen only once. The material sequenced was blood. The J gene is TRBJ2-5, the V gene TRBV20-1, with 14 positions matching TRBD2. This TCR was recovered from a woman aged 45-59 years with Graves' ophthalmopathy. CDR3 nucleotide sequence: TGCAGTGCTAGAAGAGAGGGGACTAGCGGGAGTATGGGAGAGACCCAGTACTTC. Its translation: CSARREGTSGSMGETQYF.